This TCR beta chain was observed in a study of PD-1 blockade in classical Hodgkin lymphoma. Study as a whole: It was nivolumab at 3 mg/kg, given intravenously every 2 weeks, that patients received.

The assay was immunoSEQ multiplex PCR, and TCRdb's table has in-frame clones only and misses some. In the table there are more than 10,000 clones, 88% of which are singletons. Trimming removed 5 bases from V and 1 base from J, with 18 bases in between. Looked up from germline, CDR1 is MNHEY and CDR2 is SMNVEV (reference sequence). The CDR3 loop spans 16 amino acids. Indicated time point: cycle 4 day 1 (C4D1), after less than seven weeks of nivolumab. Each and every patient relapsed after autologous stem cell transplantation, and patients got differing brentuximab vedotin exposure. CD4+ T cells were purified from thawed PBMCs by negative selection. General observations from the study: Complete responders' diversity at baseline resembled that of newly diagnosed patients.

To note about this clone: Its antigen remains unidentified.

This material consisted of CD4+ T cells from blood, taken before the fourth cycle of nivolumab. This receptor was identified in a human donor with classical Hodgkin lymphoma. The V call is TRBV27, the J call TRBJ2-7; D assignment may be TRBD1 or TRBD2 (5 bases each). This CDR3 is CASSPPRQTGSYEQYF. The DNA for the CDR3 is TGTGCCAGCAGTCCCCCCCGACAGACGGGGTCCTACGAGCAGTACTTC.